The rows below give T cell receptor beta chains drawn from one sample of a study of cytomegalovirus exposure and HLA in healthy donors. The method was immunoSEQ multiplex PCR; TCRdb's version includes in-frame clones alone and lacks a portion of them. The top ten clones hold about 5% of a sample with more than 100,000 clones, approximately 90% of them seen once. The sample was PBMCs. These receptors came from a woman aged 25 to 39 in good health and CMV-seronegative. The CDR3 runs from the conserved cysteine through the conserved F or W. D genes are given only for firm matches. Some rows have no size entry. The others give once, few or many, or a class for an expanded clone.

v_call: TRBV4-1
j_call: TRBJ2-1
clone_size: NA
d_call: TRBD2
cdr3_aa: CASSLLPPGLAGINEQFF
cdr3_nt: TGCGCCAGCAGCCTCCTACCACCGGGACTAGCGGGAATCAATGAGCAGTTCTTC

v_call: TRBV5-6
j_call: TRBJ2-7
clone_size: NA
d_call: NA
cdr3_aa: CASSLDSPYEQYF
cdr3_nt: TGTGCCAGCAGCTTGGACAGTCCCTACGAGCAGTACTTC

v_call: TRBV5-6
j_call: TRBJ1-1
clone_size: NA
d_call: TRBD1
cdr3_aa: CASSSGTGRDTEAFF
cdr3_nt: TGTGCCAGCAGCAGTGGGACAGGGAGGGACACTGAAGCTTTCTTT

v_call: TRBV28
j_call: TRBJ1-4
clone_size: once
d_call: TRBD1
cdr3_aa: CASTIGQGNEKLFF
cdr3_nt: TGTGCCAGCACCATAGGACAGGGTAATGAAAAACTGTTTTTT

v_call: TRBV7-2
j_call: TRBJ2-2
clone_size: NA
d_call: NA
cdr3_aa: CASSLDSNTGELFF
cdr3_nt: TGTGCCAGCAGCTTAGACAGCAACACCGGGGAGCTGTTTTTT

v_call: TRBV18
j_call: TRBJ1-4
clone_size: NA
d_call: NA
cdr3_aa: CASSPPGQSGEKLFF
cdr3_nt: TGTGCCAGCTCACCACCGGGGCAGTCGGGTGAAAAACTGTTTTTT

v_call: TRBV7-6
j_call: TRBJ2-7
clone_size: NA
d_call: TRBD1
cdr3_aa: CASSLGSGGGYEQYF
cdr3_nt: TGTGCCAGCAGCTTAGGCTCAGGGGGCGGATACGAGCAGTACTTC

v_call: TRBV28
j_call: TRBJ2-7
clone_size: NA
d_call: TRBD2
cdr3_aa: CASSIGRAAYEQYF
cdr3_nt: TGTGCCAGCAGTATCGGGAGGGCCGCCTACGAGCAGTACTTC

v_call: TRBV2
j_call: TRBJ2-7
clone_size: few
d_call: TRBD2
cdr3_aa: CASIAGAYEQYF
cdr3_nt: TGTGCCAGCATAGCGGGTGCGTACGAGCAGTACTTC

v_call: TRBV27
j_call: TRBJ2-7
clone_size: NA
d_call: TRBD2
cdr3_aa: CASSTLGLAGVEQYF
cdr3_nt: TGTGCCAGCAGCACTTTGGGACTAGCGGGGGTCGAGCAGTACTTC

v_call: TRBV29-1
j_call: TRBJ2-3
clone_size: NA
d_call: NA
cdr3_aa: CSGQNLGPQYF
cdr3_nt: TGCAGCGGACAGAACTTGGGGCCGCAGTATTTT

v_call: TRBV5-4
j_call: TRBJ2-3
clone_size: NA
d_call: TRBD2
cdr3_aa: CASSLLVAGRGDTQYF
cdr3_nt: TGTGCCAGCAGCTTGTTGGTAGCGGGGAGGGGAGATACGCAGTATTTT

v_call: TRBV6-1
j_call: TRBJ2-5
clone_size: NA
d_call: NA
cdr3_aa: CASTGADGETQYF
cdr3_nt: TGTGCCAGCACAGGGGCCGACGGAGAGACCCAGTACTTC

v_call: TRBV14
j_call: TRBJ2-4
clone_size: NA
d_call: TRBD1
cdr3_aa: CASSPMDRAVQYF
cdr3_nt: TGTGCCAGCAGCCCCATGGACAGGGCGGTACAGTACTTC

v_call: TRBV27
j_call: TRBJ2-7
clone_size: NA
d_call: NA
cdr3_aa: CASSLRGREQYF
cdr3_nt: TGTGCCAGCAGTTTAAGGGGGAGAGAGCAGTACTTC

v_call: TRBV29-1
j_call: TRBJ2-7
clone_size: NA
d_call: TRBD2
cdr3_aa: CSVGTTSYEQYF
cdr3_nt: TGCAGCGTAGGGACTACCTCCTACGAGCAGTACTTC

v_call: TRBV4-1
j_call: TRBJ1-2
clone_size: NA
d_call: NA
cdr3_aa: CVSSQEEGDSPRGYTF
cdr3_nt: TGCGTCAGCAGCCAAGAGGAGGGCGATTCTCCACGTGGCTACACCTTC

v_call: TRBV19
j_call: TRBJ2-7
clone_size: NA
d_call: TRBD2
cdr3_aa: CASTPSTSGIREQYF
cdr3_nt: TGTGCCAGTACTCCGTCGACTAGCGGGATACGCGAGCAGTACTTC

v_call: TRBV5-4
j_call: TRBJ1-5
clone_size: NA
d_call: TRBD1
cdr3_aa: CASSLQGAQPQHF
cdr3_nt: TGTGCCAGCAGCTTACAGGGGGCACAGCCCCAGCATTTT

v_call: TRBV19
j_call: TRBJ2-5
clone_size: NA
d_call: TRBD2
cdr3_aa: CASSTLAGGPQETQYF
cdr3_nt: TGTGCCAGTAGCACTTTAGCGGGAGGGCCCCAAGAGACCCAGTACTTC

v_call: TRBV27
j_call: TRBJ1-4
clone_size: NA
d_call: NA
cdr3_aa: CASSLGGGKVYEKLFF
cdr3_nt: TGTGCCAGCAGTTTAGGGGGAGGGAAAGTTTACGAAAAACTGTTTTTT

v_call: TRBV7-6
j_call: TRBJ2-1
clone_size: NA
d_call: TRBD1
cdr3_aa: CASSPRQGLSYNEQFF
cdr3_nt: TGTGCCAGCAGCCCGAGACAGGGGCTCTCCTACAATGAGCAGTTCTTC

v_call: TRBV5-1
j_call: TRBJ2-7
clone_size: NA
d_call: NA
cdr3_aa: CASSFGQHSYEQYF
cdr3_nt: TGCGCCAGCAGCTTCGGACAGCACTCCTACGAGCAGTACTTC

v_call: TRBV5-1
j_call: TRBJ2-5
clone_size: NA
d_call: NA
cdr3_aa: CASSLGAGSTQETQYF
cdr3_nt: TGCGCCAGCAGCTTGGGCGCCGGGAGTACACAAGAGACCCAGTACTTC

v_call: TRBV6-1
j_call: TRBJ1-5
clone_size: NA
d_call: NA
cdr3_aa: CASSGQGGDQPQHF
cdr3_nt: TGTGCCAGCAGTGGCCAAGGGGGAGATCAGCCCCAGCATTTT

v_call: TRBV27
j_call: TRBJ2-1
clone_size: NA
d_call: NA
cdr3_aa: CASSYREMNEQFF
cdr3_nt: TGTGCCAGCAGTTACCGCGAAATGAATGAGCAGTTCTTC

v_call: TRBV28
j_call: TRBJ2-5
clone_size: NA
d_call: NA
cdr3_aa: CASSSGGETQYF
cdr3_nt: TGTGCCAGCAGTTCCGGGGGAGAGACCCAGTACTTC

v_call: TRBV6-5
j_call: TRBJ1-2
clone_size: NA
d_call: TRBD1
cdr3_aa: CASSTTGVNTF
cdr3_nt: TGTGCCAGCAGTACGACAGGGGTGAACACCTTC

v_call: TRBV5-1
j_call: TRBJ1-2
clone_size: NA
d_call: TRBD1
cdr3_aa: CASSFGTGDPNYGYTF
cdr3_nt: TGCGCCAGCAGCTTTGGGACAGGGGACCCGAACTATGGCTACACCTTC

v_call: TRBV7-9
j_call: TRBJ1-2
clone_size: NA
d_call: TRBD1
cdr3_aa: CASSFTGDSYGYTF
cdr3_nt: TGTGCCAGCAGCTTCACAGGGGACTCATATGGCTACACCTTC

v_call: TRBV29-1
j_call: TRBJ2-3
clone_size: NA
d_call: NA
cdr3_aa: CSVDGYRGSTGQYF
cdr3_nt: TGCAGCGTTGACGGCTACCGGGGGTCTACGGGGCAGTATTTT

v_call: TRBV29-1
j_call: TRBJ2-7
clone_size: NA
d_call: NA
cdr3_aa: CSVVGLGGQYF
cdr3_nt: TGCAGCGTTGTCGGTCTAGGGGGGCAGTACTTC

v_call: TRBV28
j_call: TRBJ2-7
clone_size: NA
d_call: TRBD2
cdr3_aa: CASSLAGAAYEQYF
cdr3_nt: TGTGCCAGCAGTTTAGCGGGAGCGGCCTACGAGCAGTACTTC

v_call: TRBV6-4
j_call: TRBJ2-1
clone_size: NA
d_call: TRBD2
cdr3_aa: CASSDPSASGEGNEQFF
cdr3_nt: TGTGCCAGCAGTGACCCCTCGGCTAGCGGGGAGGGAAATGAGCAGTTCTTC

v_call: TRBV28
j_call: TRBJ1-2
clone_size: NA
d_call: NA
cdr3_aa: CASSAPDFAYGYTF
cdr3_nt: TGTGCCAGCAGTGCCCCGGACTTTGCCTATGGCTACACCTTC

v_call: TRBV5-1
j_call: TRBJ2-7
clone_size: NA
d_call: TRBD1
cdr3_aa: CASTPGQGLGYEQYF
cdr3_nt: TGCGCCAGCACCCCGGGACAGGGGCTCGGCTACGAGCAGTACTTC

v_call: TRBV19
j_call: TRBJ2-5
clone_size: NA
d_call: TRBD1
cdr3_aa: CASSIYGTVQETQYF
cdr3_nt: TGTGCCAGTAGTATCTACGGGACAGTCCAAGAGACCCAGTACTTC

v_call: TRBV2
j_call: TRBJ1-2
clone_size: NA
d_call: NA
cdr3_aa: CASSGLTNYGYTF
cdr3_nt: TGTGCCAGCAGTGGACTTACTAACTATGGCTACACCTTC

v_call: TRBV14
j_call: TRBJ2-5
clone_size: NA
d_call: TRBD2
cdr3_aa: CASSQGLRPSGQETQYF
cdr3_nt: TGTGCCAGCAGCCAAGGGCTTAGGCCTAGCGGACAAGAGACCCAGTACTTC

v_call: TRBV27
j_call: TRBJ2-7
clone_size: few
d_call: TRBD2
cdr3_aa: CASSFGTSLYEQYF
cdr3_nt: TGTGCCAGCAGTTTCGGGACTAGCCTCTACGAGCAGTACTTC

v_call: TRBV4-3
j_call: TRBJ2-7
clone_size: few
d_call: NA
cdr3_aa: CASSQDAGRPSYEQYF
cdr3_nt: TGCGCCAGCAGCCAAGATGCGGGCAGGCCATCCTACGAGCAGTACTTC

v_call: TRBV6-4
j_call: TRBJ2-5
clone_size: NA
d_call: NA
cdr3_aa: CASSELILDNTKRTQYF
cdr3_nt: TGTGCCAGCAGTGAATTGATCCTTGACAATACCAAGAGGACCCAGTACTTC